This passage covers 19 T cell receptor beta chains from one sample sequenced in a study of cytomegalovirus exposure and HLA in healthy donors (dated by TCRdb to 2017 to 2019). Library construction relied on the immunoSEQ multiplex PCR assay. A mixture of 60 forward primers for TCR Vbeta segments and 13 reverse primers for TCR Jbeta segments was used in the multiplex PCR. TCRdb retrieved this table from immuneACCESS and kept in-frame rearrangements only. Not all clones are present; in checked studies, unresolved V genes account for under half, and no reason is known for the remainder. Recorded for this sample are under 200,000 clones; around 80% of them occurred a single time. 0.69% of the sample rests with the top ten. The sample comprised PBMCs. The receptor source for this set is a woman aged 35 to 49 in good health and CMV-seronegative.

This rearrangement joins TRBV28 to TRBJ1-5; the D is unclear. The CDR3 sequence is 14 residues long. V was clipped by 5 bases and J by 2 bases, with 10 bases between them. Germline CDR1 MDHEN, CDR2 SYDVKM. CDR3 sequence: CASSPERGNQPQHF. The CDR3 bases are TGTGCCAGCAGTCCCGAGAGGGGCAATCAGCCCCAGCATTTT.

CDR3 region: CASSLVGGNQETQYF. CDR3 in DNA: TGTGCCAGCAGCTTAGTAGGCGGGAACCAAGAGACCCAGTACTTC. V usage is TRBV11-3 and J usage is TRBJ2-5, with D perhaps matching TRBD2 (6 bases). The V end lost 1 base, the J end lost 0 bases, and 9 bases lay between the germline ends. CDR1 SGHNT and CDR2 YENEEA come from the germline V gene. This CDR3 is 15 amino acids long.

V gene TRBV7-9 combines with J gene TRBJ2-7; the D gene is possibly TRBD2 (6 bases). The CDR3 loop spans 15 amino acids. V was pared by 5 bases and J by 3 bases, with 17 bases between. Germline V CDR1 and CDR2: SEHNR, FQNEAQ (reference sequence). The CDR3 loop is CASSLEGGGLYEQYF. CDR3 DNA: TGTGCCAGCAGCCTAGAGGGAGGCGGGCTCTACGAGCAGTACTTC.

CDR3 amino acids: CASSLVAPNTEAFF. The CDR3, as DNA: TGTGCCAGCAGCTTGGTAGCCCCGAACACTGAAGCTTTCTTT. The J gene is TRBJ1-1, the V gene TRBV5-4; D gene unclear. The ends were cut back, 0 bases at V and 1 base at J, with 7 bases in the middle. CDR1 is SGHNT, CDR2 YYREEE, per germline (reference sequence). CDR3 length: 14 amino acids.

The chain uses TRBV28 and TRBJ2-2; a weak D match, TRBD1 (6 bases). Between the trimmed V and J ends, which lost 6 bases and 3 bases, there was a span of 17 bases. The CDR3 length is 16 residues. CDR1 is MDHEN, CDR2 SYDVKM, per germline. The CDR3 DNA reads TGTGCCAGCAGCCTCTTAGGGGGAGAAGACACCGGGGAGCTGTTTTTT. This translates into CASSLLGGEDTGELFF.

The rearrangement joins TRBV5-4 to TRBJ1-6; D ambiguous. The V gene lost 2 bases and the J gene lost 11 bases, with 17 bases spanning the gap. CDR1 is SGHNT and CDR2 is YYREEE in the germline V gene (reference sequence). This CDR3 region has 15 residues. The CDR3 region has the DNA TGTGCCAGCAGCTTAGCGGGCGCACCCTCGGCACCCCTCCACTTT. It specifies CASSLAGAPSAPLHF.

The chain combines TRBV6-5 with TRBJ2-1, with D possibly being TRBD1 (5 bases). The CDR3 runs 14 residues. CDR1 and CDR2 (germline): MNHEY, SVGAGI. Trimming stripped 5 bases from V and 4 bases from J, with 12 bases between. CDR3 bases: TGTGCCAGCAGTCCTTTGGGGCGTTACAATGAGCAGTTCTTC. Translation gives CASSPLGRYNEQFF.

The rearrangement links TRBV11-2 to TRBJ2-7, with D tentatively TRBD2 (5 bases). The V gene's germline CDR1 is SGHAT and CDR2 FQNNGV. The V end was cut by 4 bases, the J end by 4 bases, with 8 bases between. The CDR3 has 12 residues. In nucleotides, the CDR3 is TGTGCCAGCAGCTCTGAGGGTTACGAGCAGTACTTC. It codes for CASSSEGYEQYF.

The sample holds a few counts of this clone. The CDR3 DNA follows: TGTGCCAGCAGCTTGGAGGGGGGGGGCGGGAACACTGAAGCTTTCTTT. This translates into CASSLEGGGGNTEAFF. The V gene is TRBV7-6, the J gene TRBJ1-1, with D perhaps TRBD1 (6 bases). The CDR3 runs to 16 residues. Trimming left V 3 bases short and J 1 base short, with 15 bases between. Per the germline V gene, CDR1 is SGHVS and CDR2 is FNYEAQ. The complete variable domain, with remaining parts taken from reference TRBV7-6 and TRBJ1-1, reads GAGVSQSPRYKVTKRGQDVALRCDPISGHVSLYWYRQALGQGPEFLTYFNYEAQQDKSGLPNDRFSAERPEGSISTLTIQRTEQRDSAMYRCASSLEGGGGNTEAFFGQGTRLTVV.

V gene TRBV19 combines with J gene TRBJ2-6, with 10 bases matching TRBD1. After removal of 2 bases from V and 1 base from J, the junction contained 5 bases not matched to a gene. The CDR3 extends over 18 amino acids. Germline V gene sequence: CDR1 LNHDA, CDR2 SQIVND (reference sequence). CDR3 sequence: CASSISGTGASGANVLTF. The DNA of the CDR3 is TGTGCCAGTAGTATAAGCGGGACAGGGGCTTCTGGGGCCAACGTCCTGACTTTC.

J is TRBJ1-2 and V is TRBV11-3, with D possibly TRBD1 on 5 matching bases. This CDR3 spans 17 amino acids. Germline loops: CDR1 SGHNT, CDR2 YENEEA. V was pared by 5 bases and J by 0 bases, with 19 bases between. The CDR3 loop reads CASSPRGGTASNYGYTF. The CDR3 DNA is TGTGCCAGCAGCCCCCGGGGCGGGACGGCTTCTAACTATGGCTACACCTTC.

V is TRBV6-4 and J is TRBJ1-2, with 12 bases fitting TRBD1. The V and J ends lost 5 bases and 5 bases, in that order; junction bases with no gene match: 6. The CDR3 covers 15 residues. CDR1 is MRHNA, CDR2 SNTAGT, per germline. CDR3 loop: CASSPGTGGLYGYTF. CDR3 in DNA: TGTGCCAGCAGTCCCGGGACAGGGGGCCTATATGGCTACACCTTC.

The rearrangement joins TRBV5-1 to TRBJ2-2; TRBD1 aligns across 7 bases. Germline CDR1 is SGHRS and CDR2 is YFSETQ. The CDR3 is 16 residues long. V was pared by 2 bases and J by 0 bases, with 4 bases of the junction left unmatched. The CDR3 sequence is CASSLGGNTNTGELFF. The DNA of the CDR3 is TGCGCCAGCAGCTTAGGGGGCAACACGAACACCGGGGAGCTGTTTTTT.

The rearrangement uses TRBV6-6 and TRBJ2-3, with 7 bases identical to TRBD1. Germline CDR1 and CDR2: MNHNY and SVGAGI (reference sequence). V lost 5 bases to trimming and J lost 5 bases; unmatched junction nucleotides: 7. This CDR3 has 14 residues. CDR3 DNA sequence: TGTGCCAGCAGTCCACTGGGACAGTTAGATACGCAGTATTTT. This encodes CASSPLGQLDTQYF.

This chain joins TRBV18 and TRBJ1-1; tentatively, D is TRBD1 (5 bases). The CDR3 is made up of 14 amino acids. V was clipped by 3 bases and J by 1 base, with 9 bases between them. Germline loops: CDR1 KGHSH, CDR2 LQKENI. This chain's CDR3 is CASSPYGQNTEAFF. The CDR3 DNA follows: TGTGCCAGCTCACCTTATGGACAGAACACTGAAGCTTTCTTT.

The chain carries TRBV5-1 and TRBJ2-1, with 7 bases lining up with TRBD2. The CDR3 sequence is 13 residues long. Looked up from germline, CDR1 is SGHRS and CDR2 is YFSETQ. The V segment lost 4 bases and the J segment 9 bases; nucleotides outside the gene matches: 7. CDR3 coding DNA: TGCGCCAGCAGCGGGCGGGGCGGGGGTGAGCAGTTCTTC. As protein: CASSGRGGGEQFF.

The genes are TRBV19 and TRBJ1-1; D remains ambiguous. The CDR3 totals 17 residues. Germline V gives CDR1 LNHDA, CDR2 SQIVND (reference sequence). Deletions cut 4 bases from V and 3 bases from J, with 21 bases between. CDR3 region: CASSSLGENLRDTEAFF. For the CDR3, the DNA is TGTGCCAGTAGTAGTCTAGGAGAAAACCTGAGGGACACTGAAGCTTTCTTT.

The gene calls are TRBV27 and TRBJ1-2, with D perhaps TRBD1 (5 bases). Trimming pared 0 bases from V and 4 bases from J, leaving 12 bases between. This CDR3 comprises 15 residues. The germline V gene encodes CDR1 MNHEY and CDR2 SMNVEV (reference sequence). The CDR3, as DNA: TGTGCCAGCAGTTTATCCGTCGGGGGAGTCTATGGCTACACCTTC. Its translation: CASSLSVGGVYGYTF.

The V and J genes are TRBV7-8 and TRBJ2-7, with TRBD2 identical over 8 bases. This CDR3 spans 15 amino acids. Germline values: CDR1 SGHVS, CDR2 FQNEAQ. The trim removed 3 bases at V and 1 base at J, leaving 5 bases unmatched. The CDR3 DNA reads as TGTGCCAGCAGCTTTCGGCGGGGGGCTTCCTACGAGCAGTACTTC. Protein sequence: CASSFRRGASYEQYF.